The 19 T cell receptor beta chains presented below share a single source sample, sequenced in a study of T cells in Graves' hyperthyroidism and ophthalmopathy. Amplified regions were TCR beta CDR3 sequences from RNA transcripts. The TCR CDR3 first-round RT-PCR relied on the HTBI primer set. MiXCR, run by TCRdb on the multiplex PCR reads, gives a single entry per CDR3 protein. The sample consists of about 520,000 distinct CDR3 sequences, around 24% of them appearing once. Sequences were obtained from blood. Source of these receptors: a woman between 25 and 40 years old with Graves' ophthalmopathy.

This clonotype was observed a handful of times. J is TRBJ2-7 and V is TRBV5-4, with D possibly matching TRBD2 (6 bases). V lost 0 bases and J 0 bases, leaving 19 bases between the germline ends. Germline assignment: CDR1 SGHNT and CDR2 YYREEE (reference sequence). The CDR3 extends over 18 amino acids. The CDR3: CASSLAPDWGLSSYEQYF. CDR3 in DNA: TGTGCCAGCAGCTTGGCCCCGGACTGGGGACTTAGCTCCTACGAGCAGTACTTC.

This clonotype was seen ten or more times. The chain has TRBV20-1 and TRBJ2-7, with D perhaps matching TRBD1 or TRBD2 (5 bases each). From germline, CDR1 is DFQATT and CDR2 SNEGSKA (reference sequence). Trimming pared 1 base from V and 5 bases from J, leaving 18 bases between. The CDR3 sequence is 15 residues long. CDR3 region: CSARAGRILGDEQYF. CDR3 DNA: TGCAGTGCTAGAGCGGGCAGGATCCTGGGGGACGAGCAGTACTTC.

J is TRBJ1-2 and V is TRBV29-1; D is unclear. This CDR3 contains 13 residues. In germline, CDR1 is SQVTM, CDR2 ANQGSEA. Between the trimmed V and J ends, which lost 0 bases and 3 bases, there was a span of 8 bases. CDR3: CSVEEGQYYGYTF. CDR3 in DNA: TGCAGCGTTGAAGAAGGGCAGTACTATGGCTACACCTTC.

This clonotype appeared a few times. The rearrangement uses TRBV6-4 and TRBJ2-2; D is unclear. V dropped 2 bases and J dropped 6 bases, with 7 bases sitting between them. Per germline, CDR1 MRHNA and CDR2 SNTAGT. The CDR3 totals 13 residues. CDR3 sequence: CASSDGQAGELFF. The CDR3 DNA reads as TGTGCCAGCAGTGACGGGCAGGCCGGGGAGCTGTTTTTT.

The CDR3 DNA reads TGTGCCAGCAGTGAAATAGGTCAGGGTCGGCAGTACTTC. This gives the protein CASSEIGQGRQYF. V gene TRBV6-1 combines with J gene TRBJ2-7; D may be TRBD1 (5 bases). Looked up from germline, CDR1 is MNHNS and CDR2 is SASEGT. The CDR3 consists of 13 residues. The germline V and J ends were trimmed by 2 bases and 9 bases, with 14 bases remaining between them.

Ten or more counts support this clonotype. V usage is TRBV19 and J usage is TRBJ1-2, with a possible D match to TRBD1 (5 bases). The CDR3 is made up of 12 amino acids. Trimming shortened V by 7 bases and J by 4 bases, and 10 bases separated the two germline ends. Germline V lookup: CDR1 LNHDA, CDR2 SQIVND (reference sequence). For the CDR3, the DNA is TGTGCCAGTAATCAGGGCTCCTATGGCTACACCTTC. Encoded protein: CASNQGSYGYTF.

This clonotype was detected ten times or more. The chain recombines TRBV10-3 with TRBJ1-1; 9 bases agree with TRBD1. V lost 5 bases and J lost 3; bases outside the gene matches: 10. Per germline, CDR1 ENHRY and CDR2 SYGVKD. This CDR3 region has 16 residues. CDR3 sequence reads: CAISFVTGGKDTEAFF. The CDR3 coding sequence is TGTGCCATCAGTTTCGTGACAGGGGGAAAGGACACTGAAGCTTTCTTT.

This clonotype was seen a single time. CDR3 DNA sequence: TGTGCCAGCAGCTTAGTACCGGGACAGAGGGGCCTCAATCAGCCCCAGCATTTT. It encodes CASSLVPGQRGLNQPQHF. The V call is TRBV7-8, the J call TRBJ1-5; TRBD1 matches at 7 bases. J lost 3 bases, V lost 1 base, and 12 bases had no gene match. Germline V gene sequence: CDR1 SGHVS, CDR2 FQNEAQ. This CDR3 has 18 amino acids.

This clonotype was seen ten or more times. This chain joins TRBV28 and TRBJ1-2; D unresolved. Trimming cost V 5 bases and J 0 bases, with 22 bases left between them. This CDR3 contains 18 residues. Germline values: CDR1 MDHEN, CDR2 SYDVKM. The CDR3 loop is CASSPAGRVGDPNYGYTF. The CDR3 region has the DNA TGTGCCAGCAGTCCTGCCGGGAGGGTGGGCGACCCTAACTATGGCTACACCTTC.

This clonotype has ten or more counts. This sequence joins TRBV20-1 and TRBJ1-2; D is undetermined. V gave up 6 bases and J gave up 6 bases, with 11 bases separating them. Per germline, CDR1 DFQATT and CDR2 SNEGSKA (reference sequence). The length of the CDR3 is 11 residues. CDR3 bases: TGCAGTGCGTCGACAAGCAATGGCTACACCTTC. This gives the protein CSASTSNGYTF.

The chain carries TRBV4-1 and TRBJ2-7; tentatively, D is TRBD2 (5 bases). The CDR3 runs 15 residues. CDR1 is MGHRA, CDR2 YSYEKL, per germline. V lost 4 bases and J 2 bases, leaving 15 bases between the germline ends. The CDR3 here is CASSPGISYPYEQYF. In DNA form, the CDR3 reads TGCGCCAGCAGCCCGGGGATCAGCTACCCCTACGAGCAGTACTTC.

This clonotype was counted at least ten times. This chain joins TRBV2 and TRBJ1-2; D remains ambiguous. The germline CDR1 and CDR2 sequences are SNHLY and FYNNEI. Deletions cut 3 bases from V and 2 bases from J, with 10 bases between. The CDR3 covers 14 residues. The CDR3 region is CASSDYVGNYGYTF. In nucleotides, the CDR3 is TGTGCCAGCAGTGATTACGTGGGCAACTATGGCTACACCTTC.

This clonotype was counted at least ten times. CDR3 DNA sequence: TGTGCCTGGACCGACAGGGGAGGGTATGGCTACACCTTC. It is translated as CAWTDRGGYGYTF. The chain links TRBV30 to TRBJ1-2, with TRBD1 identical over 8 bases. Germline V gene sequence: CDR1 GTSNPN, CDR2 SVGIG (reference sequence). This CDR3 has 13 amino acids. V was pared by 4 bases and J by 5 bases, with 6 bases of the junction left unmatched.

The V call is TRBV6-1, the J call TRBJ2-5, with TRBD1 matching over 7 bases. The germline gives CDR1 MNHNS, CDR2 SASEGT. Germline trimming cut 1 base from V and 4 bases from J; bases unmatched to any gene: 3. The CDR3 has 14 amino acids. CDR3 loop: CASSEEGARETQYF. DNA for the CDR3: TGTGCCAGCAGTGAAGAGGGGGCGCGAGAGACCCAGTACTTC.

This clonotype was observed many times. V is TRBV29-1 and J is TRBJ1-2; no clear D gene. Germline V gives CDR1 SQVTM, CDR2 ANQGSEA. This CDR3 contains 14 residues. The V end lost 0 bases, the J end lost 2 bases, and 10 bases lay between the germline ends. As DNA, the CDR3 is TGCAGCGTTGAAGATCAAACAAGAAACTATGGCTACACCTTC. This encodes CSVEDQTRNYGYTF. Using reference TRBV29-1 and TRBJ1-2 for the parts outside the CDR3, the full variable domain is SAVISQKPSRDICQRGTSLTIQCQVDSQVTMMFWYRQQPGQSLTLIATANQGSEATYESGFVIDKFPISRPNLTFSTLTVSNMSPEDSSIYLCSVEDQTRNYGYTFGSGTRLTVV.

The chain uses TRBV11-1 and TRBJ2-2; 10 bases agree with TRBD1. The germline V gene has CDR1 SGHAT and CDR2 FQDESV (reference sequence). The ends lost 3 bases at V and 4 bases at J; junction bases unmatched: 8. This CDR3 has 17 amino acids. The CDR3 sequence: CASSLSLGTGVTGELFF. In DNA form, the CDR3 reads TGTGCCAGCAGCTTGTCTTTGGGGACAGGGGTCACCGGGGAGCTGTTTTTT. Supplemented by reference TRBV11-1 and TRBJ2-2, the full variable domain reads EAEVAQSPRYKITEKSQAVAFWCDPISGHATLYWYRQILGQGPELLVQFQDESVVDDSQLPKDRFSAERLKGVDSTLKIQPAELGDSAMYLCASSLSLGTGVTGELFFGEGSRLTVL.

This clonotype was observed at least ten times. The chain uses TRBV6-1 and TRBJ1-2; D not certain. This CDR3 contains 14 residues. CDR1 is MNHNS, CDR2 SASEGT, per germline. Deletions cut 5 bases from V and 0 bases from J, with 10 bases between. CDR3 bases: TGTGCCAGCAGTCTCGGGGAAGCTAACTATGGCTACACCTTC. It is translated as CASSLGEANYGYTF.

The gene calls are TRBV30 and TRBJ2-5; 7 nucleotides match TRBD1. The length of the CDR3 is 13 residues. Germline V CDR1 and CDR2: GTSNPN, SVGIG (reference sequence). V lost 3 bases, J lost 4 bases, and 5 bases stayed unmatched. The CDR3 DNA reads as TGTGCCTGGAGAGGGACAGTCCGAGAGACCCAGTACTTC. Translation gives CAWRGTVRETQYF.

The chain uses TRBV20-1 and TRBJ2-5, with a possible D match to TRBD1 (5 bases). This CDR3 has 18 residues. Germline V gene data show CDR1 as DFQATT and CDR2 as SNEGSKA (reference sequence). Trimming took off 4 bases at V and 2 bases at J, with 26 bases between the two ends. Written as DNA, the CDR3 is TGCAGTGCTATCAACAGGCACGATTGGGCAGCCATACAAGAGACCCAGTACTTC. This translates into CSAINRHDWAAIQETQYF.